This TCR beta chain derives from a study of T cell clones after liver transplantation. Study details: Immunosuppression withdrawal was tried within 2 years after liver transplantation in this trial. Apart from three HCV-positive recipients, transplants were for non-autoimmune, non-viral reasons.

Profiled with immunoSEQ multiplex PCR; TCRdb holds only in-frame clones, not every one. The data contain some 60,000 clones, approximately 63% of them singletons. This CDR3 comprises 16 residues. V shed 2 bases and J 5 bases; nucleotides not matched to a gene: 8. Germline V gene sequence: CDR1 MNHNS, CDR2 SASEGT. The V gene is TRBV6-1, the J gene TRBJ2-2, with 7 nucleotides matching TRBD2. This sequence originates from a human patient who received a liver transplant. The graft donor may have contributed some T cells. The sample was CD4+ T cells from blood, taken at the approximately 15-month timepoint. CDR3 sequence: CASSELGGSQTGELFF. The CDR3 region has the DNA TGTGCCAGCAGTGAATTGGGAGGGTCCCAGACCGGGGAGCTGTTTTTT.